These T cell receptor beta chains were read from a single sample in a study of technical replicates of blood from several donors. The assay was immunoSEQ multiplex PCR, and TCRdb's table has in-frame clones only and misses some. The sample holds about 84,000 clones; approximately 97% are singletons and the top ten take less than 0.2%. Sequencing was performed on T cells isolated from PBMCs. The receptors come from a human donor in good health. Both conserved end residues are part of each CDR3.

v_gene: TRBV13
j_gene: TRBJ1-1
len: 14
CDR3aa: CASSHGTGLTEAFF

v_gene: TRBV27
j_gene: TRBJ2-7
len: 12
CDR3aa: CASKITGDEQYF

v_gene: TRBV5-1
j_gene: TRBJ1-3
len: 15
CDR3aa: CASSAYRGTGNTIYF

v_gene: TRBV4-1
j_gene: TRBJ1-1
len: 14
CDR3aa: CASSPPEQQGEAFF

v_gene: TRBV19
j_gene: TRBJ2-3
len: 16
CDR3aa: CASSLGGWEASNTQYF

v_gene: TRBV6-1
j_gene: TRBJ2-2
len: 18
CDR3aa: CASSEDLGLAVFTGELFF

v_gene: TRBV2
j_gene: TRBJ1-4
len: 11
CDR3aa: CASRRGEKLFF

v_gene: TRBV5-6
j_gene: TRBJ2-2
len: 14
CDR3aa: CASAEGTNTGELFF

v_gene: TRBV19
j_gene: TRBJ2-1
len: 11
CDR3aa: CASSIRNEQFF

v_gene: TRBV2
j_gene: TRBJ2-5
len: 15
CDR3aa: CASIRGDRLQETQYF

v_gene: TRBV10-1
j_gene: TRBJ2-5
len: 15
CDR3aa: CASSRTSGGRETQYF